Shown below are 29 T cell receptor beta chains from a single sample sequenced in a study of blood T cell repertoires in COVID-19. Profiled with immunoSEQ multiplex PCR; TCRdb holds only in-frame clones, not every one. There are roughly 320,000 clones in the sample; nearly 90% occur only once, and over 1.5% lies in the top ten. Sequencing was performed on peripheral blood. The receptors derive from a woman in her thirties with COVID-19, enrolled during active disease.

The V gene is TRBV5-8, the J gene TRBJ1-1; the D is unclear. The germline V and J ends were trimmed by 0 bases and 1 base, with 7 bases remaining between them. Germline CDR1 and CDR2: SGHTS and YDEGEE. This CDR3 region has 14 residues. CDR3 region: CASSLEAGNTEAFF. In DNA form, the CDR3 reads TGTGCCAGCAGCTTGGAAGCGGGGAACACTGAAGCTTTCTTT.

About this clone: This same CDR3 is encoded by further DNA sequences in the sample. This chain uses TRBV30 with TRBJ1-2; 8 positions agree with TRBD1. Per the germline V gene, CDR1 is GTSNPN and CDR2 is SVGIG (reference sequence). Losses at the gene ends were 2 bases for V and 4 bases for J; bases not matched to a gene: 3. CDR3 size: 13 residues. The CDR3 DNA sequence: TGTGCCTGGAGTCGGGACAGGCCCTATGGCTACACCTTC. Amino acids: CAWSRDRPYGYTF.

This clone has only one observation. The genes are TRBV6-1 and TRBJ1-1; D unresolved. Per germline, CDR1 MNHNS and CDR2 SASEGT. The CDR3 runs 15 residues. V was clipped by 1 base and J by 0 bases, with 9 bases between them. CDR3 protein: CASSEGHRMNTEAFF. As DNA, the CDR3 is TGTGCCAGCAGTGAAGGGCACAGAATGAACACTGAAGCTTTCTTT.

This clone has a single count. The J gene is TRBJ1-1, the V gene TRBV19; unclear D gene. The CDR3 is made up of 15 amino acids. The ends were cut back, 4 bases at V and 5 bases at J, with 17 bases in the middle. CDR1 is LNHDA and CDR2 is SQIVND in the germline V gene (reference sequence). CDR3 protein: CASSTTWREKTEAFF. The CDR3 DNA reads TGTGCCAGTAGTACTACGTGGCGGGAAAAAACTGAAGCTTTCTTT.

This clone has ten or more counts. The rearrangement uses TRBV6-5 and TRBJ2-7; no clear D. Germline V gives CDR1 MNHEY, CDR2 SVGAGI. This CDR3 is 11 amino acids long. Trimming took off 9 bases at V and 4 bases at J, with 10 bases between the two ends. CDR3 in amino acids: CARLFVYEQYV. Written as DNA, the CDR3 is TGTGCCAGACTGTTTGTTTACGAGCAGTACGTC.

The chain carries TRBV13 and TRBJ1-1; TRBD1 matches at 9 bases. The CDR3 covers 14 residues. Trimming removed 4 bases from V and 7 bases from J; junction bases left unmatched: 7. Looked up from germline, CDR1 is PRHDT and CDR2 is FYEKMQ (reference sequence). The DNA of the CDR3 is TGTGCCAGCAGCTCTGGACAGGGGTTGCATGAAGCTTTCTTT. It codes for CASSSGQGLHEAFF.

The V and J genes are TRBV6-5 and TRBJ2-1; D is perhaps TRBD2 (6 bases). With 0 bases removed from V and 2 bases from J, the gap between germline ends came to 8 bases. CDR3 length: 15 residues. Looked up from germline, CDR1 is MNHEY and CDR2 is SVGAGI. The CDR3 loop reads CASSYSREAYNEQFF. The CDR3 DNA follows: TGTGCCAGCAGTTACTCTAGGGAGGCCTACAATGAGCAGTTCTTC.

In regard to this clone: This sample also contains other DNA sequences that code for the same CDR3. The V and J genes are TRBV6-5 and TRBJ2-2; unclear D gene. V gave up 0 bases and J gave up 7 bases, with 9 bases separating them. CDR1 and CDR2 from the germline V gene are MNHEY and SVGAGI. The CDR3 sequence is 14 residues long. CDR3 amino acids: CASSYSRRSGELFF. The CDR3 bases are TGTGCCAGCAGTTACTCGAGAAGGAGCGGGGAGCTGTTTTTT.

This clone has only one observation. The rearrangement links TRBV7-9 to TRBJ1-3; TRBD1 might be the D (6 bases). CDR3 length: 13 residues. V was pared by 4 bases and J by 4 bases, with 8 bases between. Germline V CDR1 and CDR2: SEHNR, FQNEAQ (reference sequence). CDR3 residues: CASSWGPGNTIYF. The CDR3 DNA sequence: TGTGCCAGCAGCTGGGGGCCGGGAAACACCATATATTTT.

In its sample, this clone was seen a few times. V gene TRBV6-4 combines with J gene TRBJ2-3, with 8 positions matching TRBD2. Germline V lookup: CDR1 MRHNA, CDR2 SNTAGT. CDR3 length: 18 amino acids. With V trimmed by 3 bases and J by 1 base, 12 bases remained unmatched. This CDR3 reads CASSEVASGGHGTDTQYF. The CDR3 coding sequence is TGTGCCAGCAGTGAAGTCGCCTCGGGGGGGCACGGCACAGATACGCAGTATTTT.

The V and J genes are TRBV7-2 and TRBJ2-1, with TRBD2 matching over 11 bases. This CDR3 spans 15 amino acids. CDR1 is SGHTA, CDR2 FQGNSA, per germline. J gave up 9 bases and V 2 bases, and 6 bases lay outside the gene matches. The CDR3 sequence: CASSLRLAGISEQFF. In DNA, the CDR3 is TGTGCCAGCAGCTTAAGACTAGCGGGGATCAGTGAGCAGTTCTTC.

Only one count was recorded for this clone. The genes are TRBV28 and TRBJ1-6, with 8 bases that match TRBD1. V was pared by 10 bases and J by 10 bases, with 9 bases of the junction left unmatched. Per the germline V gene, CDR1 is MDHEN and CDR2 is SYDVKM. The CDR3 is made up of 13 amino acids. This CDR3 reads CATLRTGRSPLHF. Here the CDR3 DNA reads TGTGCCACCTTACGGACAGGGAGGTCACCCCTCCACTTT.

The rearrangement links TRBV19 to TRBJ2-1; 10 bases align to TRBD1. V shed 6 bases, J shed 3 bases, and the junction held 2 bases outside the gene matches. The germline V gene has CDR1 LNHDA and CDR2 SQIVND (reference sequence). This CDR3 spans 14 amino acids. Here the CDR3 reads CASRRDRGYNEQFF. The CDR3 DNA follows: TGTGCCAGTAGGAGGGACAGGGGCTACAATGAGCAGTTCTTC.

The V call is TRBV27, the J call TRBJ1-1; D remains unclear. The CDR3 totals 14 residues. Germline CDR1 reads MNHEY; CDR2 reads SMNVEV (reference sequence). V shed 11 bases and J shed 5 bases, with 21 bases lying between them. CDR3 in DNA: TGTGCCTCCACCACCAGAAGAGGAAAGACTGAAGCTTTCTTT. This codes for CASTTRRGKTEAFF.

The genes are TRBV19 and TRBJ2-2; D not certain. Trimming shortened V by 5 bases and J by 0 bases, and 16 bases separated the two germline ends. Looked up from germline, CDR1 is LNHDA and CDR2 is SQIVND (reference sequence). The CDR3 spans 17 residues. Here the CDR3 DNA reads TGTGCCAGTAGTGCCCTACAGCCTACCACGAACACCGGGGAGCTGTTTTTT. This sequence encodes CASSALQPTTNTGELFF.

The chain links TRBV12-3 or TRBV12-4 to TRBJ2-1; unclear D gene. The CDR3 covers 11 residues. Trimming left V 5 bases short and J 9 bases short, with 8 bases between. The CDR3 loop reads CASSPNSEQFF. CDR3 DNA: TGTGCCAGCAGTCCCAACAGTGAGCAGTTCTTC.

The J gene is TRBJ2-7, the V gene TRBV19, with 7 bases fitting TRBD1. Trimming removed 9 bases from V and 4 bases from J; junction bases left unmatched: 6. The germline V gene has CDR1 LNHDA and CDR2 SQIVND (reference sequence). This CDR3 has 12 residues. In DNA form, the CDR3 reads TGTGCCAGCGCTACAGGGGATTACGAGCAGTACTTC. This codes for CASATGDYEQYF.

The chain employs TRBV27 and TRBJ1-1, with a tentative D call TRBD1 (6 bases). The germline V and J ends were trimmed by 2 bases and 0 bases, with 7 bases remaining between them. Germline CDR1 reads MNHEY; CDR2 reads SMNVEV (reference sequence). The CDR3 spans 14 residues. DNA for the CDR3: TGTGCCAGCAGTTTAGGGACACTGAACACTGAAGCTTTCTTT. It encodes CASSLGTLNTEAFF.

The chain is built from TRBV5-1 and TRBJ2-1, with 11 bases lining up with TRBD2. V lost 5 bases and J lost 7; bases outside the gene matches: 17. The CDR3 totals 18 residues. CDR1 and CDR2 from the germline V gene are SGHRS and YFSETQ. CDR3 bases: TGCGCCAGCAGTAGGCTAGCGGGGGGATCGGGAATCGGAAATGAGCAGTTCTTC. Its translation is CASSRLAGGSGIGNEQFF.

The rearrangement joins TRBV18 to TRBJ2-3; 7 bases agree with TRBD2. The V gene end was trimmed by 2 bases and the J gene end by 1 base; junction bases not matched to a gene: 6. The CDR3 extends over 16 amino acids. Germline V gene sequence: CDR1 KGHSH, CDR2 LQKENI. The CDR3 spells CASSPVAGGGTDTQYF. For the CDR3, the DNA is TGTGCCAGCTCACCAGTAGCGGGCGGTGGCACAGATACGCAGTATTTT.

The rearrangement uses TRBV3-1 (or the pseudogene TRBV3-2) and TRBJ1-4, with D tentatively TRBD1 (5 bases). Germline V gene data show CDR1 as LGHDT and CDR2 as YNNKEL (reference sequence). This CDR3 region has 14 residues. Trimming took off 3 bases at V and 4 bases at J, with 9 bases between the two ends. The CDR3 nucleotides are TGTGCCAGCAGCCACGACAGATTTAATGAAAAACTGTTTTTT. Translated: CASSHDRFNEKLFF.

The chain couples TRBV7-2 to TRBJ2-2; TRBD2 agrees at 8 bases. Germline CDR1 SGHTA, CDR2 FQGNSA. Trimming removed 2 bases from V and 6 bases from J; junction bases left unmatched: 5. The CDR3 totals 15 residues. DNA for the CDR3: TGTGCCAGCAGCTTATTCCCGGGGGGGTCCGGGGAGCTGTTTTTT. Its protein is CASSLFPGGSGELFF.

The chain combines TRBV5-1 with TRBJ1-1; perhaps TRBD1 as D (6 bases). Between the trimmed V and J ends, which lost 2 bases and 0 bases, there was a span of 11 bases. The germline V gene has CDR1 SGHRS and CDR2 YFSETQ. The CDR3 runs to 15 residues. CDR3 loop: CASSLGDIMNTEAFF. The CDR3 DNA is TGCGCCAGCAGCTTAGGGGACATCATGAACACTGAAGCTTTCTTT.

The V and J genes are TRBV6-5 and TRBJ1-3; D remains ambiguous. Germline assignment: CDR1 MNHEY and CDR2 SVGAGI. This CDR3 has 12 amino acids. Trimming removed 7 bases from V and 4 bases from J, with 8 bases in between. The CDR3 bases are TGTGCCAGCACAAGAGGGGGAAACACCATATATTTT. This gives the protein CASTRGGNTIYF.

CDR3 in amino acids: CASTPRPESSGNTIYF. The CDR3 DNA sequence: TGTGCCAGCACCCCGCGGCCTGAGAGCTCTGGAAACACCATATATTTT. The gene calls are TRBV27 and TRBJ1-3; D gene uncertain. The CDR3 consists of 16 residues. Trimming pared 7 bases from V and 0 bases from J, leaving 16 bases between. Germline V gene sequence: CDR1 MNHEY, CDR2 SMNVEV (reference sequence).

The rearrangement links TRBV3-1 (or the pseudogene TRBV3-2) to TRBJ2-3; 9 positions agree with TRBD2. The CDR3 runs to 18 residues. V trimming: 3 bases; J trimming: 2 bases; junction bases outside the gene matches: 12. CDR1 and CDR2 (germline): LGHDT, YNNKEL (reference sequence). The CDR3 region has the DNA TGTGCCAGCAGCCACGAAGGGGGAGCGGGGGGCCCCACAGATACGCAGTATTTT. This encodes CASSHEGGAGGPTDTQYF.

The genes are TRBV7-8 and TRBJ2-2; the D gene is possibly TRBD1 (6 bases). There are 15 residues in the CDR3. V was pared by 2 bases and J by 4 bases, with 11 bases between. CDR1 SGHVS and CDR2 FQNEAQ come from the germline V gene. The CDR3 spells CASSLPKGVTGELFF. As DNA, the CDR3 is TGTGCCAGCAGCTTACCAAAGGGGGTCACCGGGGAGCTGTTTTTT.

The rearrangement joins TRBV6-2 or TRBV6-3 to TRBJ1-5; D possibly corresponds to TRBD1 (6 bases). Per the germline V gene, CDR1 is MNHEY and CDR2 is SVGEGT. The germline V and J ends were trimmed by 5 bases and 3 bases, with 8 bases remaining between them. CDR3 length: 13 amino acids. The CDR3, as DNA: TGTGCCAGCAGTGGGGACACCAATCAGCCCCAGCATTTT. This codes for CASSGDTNQPQHF.

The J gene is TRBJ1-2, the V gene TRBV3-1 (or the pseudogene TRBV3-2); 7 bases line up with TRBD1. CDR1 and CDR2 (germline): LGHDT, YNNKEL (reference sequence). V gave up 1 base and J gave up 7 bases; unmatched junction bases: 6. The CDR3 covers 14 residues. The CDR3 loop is CASSQGPGGGGYTF. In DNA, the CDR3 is TGTGCCAGCAGCCAAGGTCCAGGGGGAGGTGGCTACACCTTC.